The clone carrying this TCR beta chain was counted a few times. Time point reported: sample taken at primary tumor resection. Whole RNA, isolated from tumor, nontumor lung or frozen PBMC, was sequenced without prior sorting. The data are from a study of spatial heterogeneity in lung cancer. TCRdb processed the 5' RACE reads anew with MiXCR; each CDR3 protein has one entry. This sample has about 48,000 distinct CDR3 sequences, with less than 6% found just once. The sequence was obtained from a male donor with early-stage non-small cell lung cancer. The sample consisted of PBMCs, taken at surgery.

The CDR3 protein is CASSPVGINEKLFF. The CDR3 bases are TGTGCCAGCTCACCAGTGGGGATTAATGAAAAACTGTTTTTT. This rearrangement joins TRBV18 to TRBJ1-4; D uncertain. Trimming cost V 2 bases and J 4 bases, with 8 bases left between them. Germline values: CDR1 KGHSH, CDR2 LQKENI. CDR3 length equals 14 residues. Supplemented by reference TRBV18 and TRBJ1-4, the full variable domain reads NAGVMQNPRHLVRRRGQEARLRCSPMKGHSHVYWYRQLPEEGLKFMVYLQKENIIDESGMPKERFSAEFPKEGPSILRIQQVVRGDSAAYFCASSPVGINEKLFFGSGTQLSVL.